This T cell receptor (beta chain) was observed in a study of OX40 agonist ivuxolimab in advanced cancers. As for the study in general: Patients were given ivuxolimab, an antibody that agonizes OX40 (CD134). Three patients got partial responses; one had hepatocellular carcinoma and two had cutaneous melanoma. Ivuxolimab doses were 0.01, 0.1, 0.3, 1.5, 3 or 10 mg/kg every 2 weeks. The study's findings and limits: Among the least clonally expanded were partial responders at 0.1-3.0 mg/kg.

On this clone itself: Its specificity is not known.

The germline V gene encodes CDR1 SGHNT and CDR2 YENEEA. This CDR3 contains 17 residues. Trimming shortened V by 4 bases and J by 0 bases, and 17 bases separated the two germline ends. Method: immunoSEQ multiplex PCR; TCRdb's copy keeps in-frame clones and lacks some. The sample has about 93,000 clones; 90% to 95% are singletons. Sequenced material: CD4+ or CD8+ T cells sorted from blood, taken in a trial of the OX40 agonist ivuxolimab. The chain has TRBV11-3 and TRBJ2-3; weak D call: TRBD2 (5 bases). The receptor's source is an adult with an advanced solid tumor such as melanoma, head and neck, liver or kidney cancer. CDR3 DNA sequence: TGTGCCAGCAGCTATACCTCGGGATCTTTGAGCACAGATACGCAGTATTTT. Its translation is CASSYTSGSLSTDTQYF. Combining the CDR3 with reference TRBV11-3 and TRBJ2-3 gives the whole variable domain EAGVVQSPRYKIIEKKQPVAFWCNPISGHNTLYWYLQNLGQGPELLIRYENEEAVDDSQLPKDRFSAERLKGVDSTLKIQPAELGDSAVYLCASSYTSGSLSTDTQYFGPGTRLTVL.